A selection of T cell receptor beta chains follows, all from one sample in a study of blood T cell repertoires in COVID-19. Clones were read by immunoSEQ multiplex PCR, and TCRdb kept only the in-frame ones, dropping some. The sample has 200,000 to 250,000 clones; nearly 90% are singletons. Sequences were obtained from peripheral blood. The receptors derive from a man aged 45-65 years with COVID-19, enrolled during active disease. Both conserved end residues are part of each CDR3. A D gene is named only where the DNA matches it firmly. Rows may omit the clone size; those that give it use once, few, many or a size class.

>15|-|TRBJ1-5|few|TRBV19
TGTGCCAGTAGTACTACAGTTTATAGCAATCAGCCCCAGCATTTT
CASSTTVYSNQPQHF
>16|TRBD2|TRBJ2-1|-|TRBV6-5
TGTGCCAGCAGTTACTCGATGGCGGGAGCCTACAATGAGCAGTTCTTC
CASSYSMAGAYNEQFF
>15|-|TRBJ1-4|-|TRBV19
TGTGCCAGTAGTACAGGACTTTCAACTAATGAAAAACTGTTTTTT
CASSTGLSTNEKLFF
>12|-|TRBJ2-5|few|TRBV14
TGTGCCAGCAGCTCGTACCAAGAGACCCAGTACTTC
CASSSYQETQYF
>14|TRBD2|TRBJ2-1|-|TRBV20-1
TGCAGTGCTAGTATCTCTAGCGGGAACGGTGAGCAGTTCTTC
CSASISSGNGEQFF
>15|TRBD1|TRBJ1-2|-|TRBV7-2
TGTGCCAGCAGCCGTAGGACAGGGGGGGACGGTGGCTACACCTTC
CASSRRTGGDGGYTF
>15|-|TRBJ2-3|-|TRBV6-2/TRBV6-3
TGTGCCAGCAGTTACTTAGGGGAAAGGACAGATACGCAGTATTTT
CASSYLGERTDTQYF
>13|-|TRBJ1-1|-|TRBV6-5
TGTGCCAGCAGTCACCCAGACTTGGGGGGAGCTTTCTTT
CASSHPDLGGAFF
>15|-|TRBJ2-7|-|TRBV3-1/TRBV3-2
TGTGCCAGCAGCGCTATCTACAGACTAAGCTACGAGCAGTACTTC
CASSAIYRLSYEQYF
>16|-|TRBJ2-5|-|TRBV18
TGTGCCAGCTCACCACAATCCGGCTCCCGGGGGGAGACCCAGTACTTC
CASSPQSGSRGETQYF
>14|-|TRBJ2-3|-|TRBV5-1
TGCGCCAGCAGGACTCGCCCAAGCGCGGATACGCAGTATTTT
CASRTRPSADTQYF
>13|-|TRBJ1-1|-|TRBV12-3/TRBV12-4
TGTGCCAGCAGCCCCTATCCGAACACTGAAGCTTTCTTT
CASSPYPNTEAFF
>16|-|TRBJ2-1|-|TRBV11-2
TGTGCCAGCAGCTTATTATCGCCGAGTTCCTACAATGAGCAGTTCTTC
CASSLLSPSSYNEQFF
>17|-|TRBJ1-5|-|TRBV27
TGTGCCAGCAGTTTAGGGGCCCCAGACAGGTTGTATCAGCCCCAGCATTTT
CASSLGAPDRLYQPQHF
>16|-|TRBJ2-3|-|TRBV6-6
TGTGCCAGCATGGGGGGTAGAGGCGGACTTACAGATACGCAGTATTTT
CASMGGRGGLTDTQYF
>14|TRBD1|TRBJ2-2|-|TRBV3-1/TRBV3-2
TGTGCCAGCAGCCCGGAGACAGGGACCGGGGAGCTGTTTTTT
CASSPETGTGELFF
>14|-|TRBJ1-4|-|TRBV5-1
TGCGCCAGCAGCTTGGATCCAGAAAATGAAAAACTGTTTTTT
CASSLDPENEKLFF
>15|-|TRBJ2-2|-|TRBV11-2
TGTGCCAGCAGCTTGTTCGACTCGAACACCGGGGAGCTGTTTTTT
CASSLFDSNTGELFF
>13|-|TRBJ1-5|-|TRBV10-2
TGCGCCAGCAGGACAGGCTACAATCAGCCCCAGCATTTT
CASRTGYNQPQHF
>15|-|TRBJ1-2|many|TRBV7-2
TGTGCCAGCAGCCCTCGGGACATTATTAACTATGGCTACACCTTC
CASSPRDIINYGYTF
>15|-|TRBJ1-6|-|TRBV5-1
TGCGCCAGCAGCTCCCGGACACTCTATAATTCACCCCTCCACTTT
CASSSRTLYNSPLHF
>12|TRBD1|TRBJ1-2|-|TRBV28
TGTGCCAGCAGTTTTGCCAGGGGGTTGGACACCTTC
CASSFARGLDTF
>15|TRBD2|TRBJ2-1|-|TRBV19
TGTGCCAGTACTAAGACTAGCGGGAGCCGTAGGGGGCAGTTCTTC
CASTKTSGSRRGQFF
>16|-|TRBJ1-4|-|TRBV3-1/TRBV3-2
TGTGCCAGCAGCCAACTGAGCGGGGGGGCTAATGAAAAACTGTTTTTT
CASSQLSGGANEKLFF
>17|TRBD2|TRBJ2-2|-|TRBV9
TGTGCCAGCAGCGTACTAGCGGGAGGGCCTACCACCGGGGAGCTGTTTTTT
CASSVLAGGPTTGELFF
>15|TRBD2|TRBJ2-1|-|TRBV27
TGTGCCAGCAGAAAACCGGGAGGGGGTGTGAATGAGCAGTTCTTC
CASRKPGGGVNEQFF
>16|-|TRBJ1-6|-|TRBV2
TGTGCCAGCAGTTGGGCCGGGAGCTCCTATAATTCACCCCTCCACTTT
CASSWAGSSYNSPLHF
>16|TRBD1|TRBJ1-6|-|TRBV3-1/TRBV3-2
TGTGCCAGCAGCCAAGAGGGACAGGGGAACAATTCACCCCTCCACTTT
CASSQEGQGNNSPLHF
>16|TRBD2|TRBJ2-5|-|TRBV19
TGTGCCAGTAGTGTATATCCGACTAGCGGGAGTGAGACCCAGTACTTC
CASSVYPTSGSETQYF
>12|-|TRBJ2-7|-|TRBV4-1
TGCGCCAGCAGCCAGCCCCGGGGTGAGCAGTACTTC
CASSQPRGEQYF
>15|-|TRBJ1-6|-|TRBV6-6
TGTGCCAGCTCCAAGGACAACTCCTATAATTCACCCCTCCACTTT
CASSKDNSYNSPLHF
>14|-|TRBJ1-5|-|TRBV19
TGTGCCAGTAGTATCGGACATAGCAATCAGCCCCAGCATTTT
CASSIGHSNQPQHF
>16|TRBD1|TRBJ1-5|few|TRBV27
TGTGCCAGCAGTTTAGGGGGACAGGGACGACGACAGCCCCAGCATTTT
CASSLGGQGRRQPQHF
>15|-|TRBJ2-2|few|TRBV19
TGTGCCAGTAGTTTTACCAGGGGGAACACCGGGGAGCTGTTTTTT
CASSFTRGNTGELFF
>16|TRBD1|TRBJ1-1|-|TRBV15
TGTGCCACCAGCAGGGCCTCCGGGACAGGTTCCACTGAAGCTTTCTTT
CATSRASGTGSTEAFF
>15|-|TRBJ2-3|-|TRBV12-5
TGTGCTAGTGGTTTGAAGGGGATGGGGACAGATACGCAGTATTTT
CASGLKGMGTDTQYF
>17|-|TRBJ2-4|few|TRBV27
TGTGCCAGCAGTTTCCTCCCGGGCAGGGGCGGGAAAAACATTCAGTACTTC
CASSFLPGRGGKNIQYF
>18|-|TRBJ2-7|-|TRBV27
TGTGCCAGCAGCAGGGAGGGCAGGGGAGCCTTAGGTCTCTACGAGCAGTACTTC
CASSREGRGALGLYEQYF
>14|-|TRBJ2-5|once|TRBV5-1
TGCGCCAGCAGCTCCGGACAGAGCCAAGAGACCCAGTACTTC
CASSSGQSQETQYF
>16|TRBD1|TRBJ2-1|once|TRBV29-1
TGCAGCTTCCGCCATCCGGGACAGGGTTTGGACAATGAGCAGTTCTTC
CSFRHPGQGLDNEQFF
>15|TRBD1|TRBJ2-5|-|TRBV24-1
TGTGCCACCAGTGATTTTAACAGGGGGAGTAAGACCCAGTACTTC
CATSDFNRGSKTQYF
>16|TRBD2|TRBJ2-1|once|TRBV23-1
TGCGCCAGCAGTCAATCTCCCCTAGCGGGATCTAATGAGCAGTTCTTC
CASSQSPLAGSNEQFF
>16|TRBD2|TRBJ2-3|-|TRBV3-1/TRBV3-2
TGTGCCAGCAGCCCCTGGACTAGCGGGGGCACAGATACGCAGTATTTT
CASSPWTSGGTDTQYF
>15|-|TRBJ2-2|-|TRBV5-6
TGTGCCAGCAGCCTCCGCCAGGGAAGGACCGGGGAGCTGTTTTTT
CASSLRQGRTGELFF
>15|TRBD1|TRBJ1-2|few|TRBV7-9
TGTGCCAGCAGCCCGGGCCAGGGGGACCTCAGTGGCTACACCTTC
CASSPGQGDLSGYTF
>14|TRBD1|TRBJ1-4|once|TRBV4-3
TGCGCCAGCAGCCTAACAGGGGTTAATGAAAAACTGTTTTTT
CASSLTGVNEKLFF
>12|-|TRBJ2-5|-|TRBV3-1/TRBV3-2
TGTGCCAGCAGCCAAGATGCGAGGGCCCAGTACTTC
CASSQDARAQYF
>18|TRBD1|TRBJ2-5|-|TRBV9
TGTGCCAGCAGCGTAGGGGTGGATACAGGGGGCGGAGGGGAGACCCAGTACTTC
CASSVGVDTGGGGETQYF